The sequence of this TCR beta chain was determined in a study of blood T cell repertoires in COVID-19. Study details: From the United States, Italy and Spain came samples of acute and convalescent COVID-19.

The age range of participants was 18 to 89 years, with residence in approximately 25 US areas. What the recovered Cohort 3 donors had was two negative PCRs, clearance, or symptom resolution. TCRdb's table, derived via immunoSEQ multiplex PCR, lists solely in-frame clones and lacks some. The top ten clones hold under 2.5% of a sample with about 310,000 clones, around 85% of them seen once. The sequenced sample was PBMCs or T cells enriched from blood (not recorded which). The receptor comes from a man aged 25 to 40 who had recovered from COVID-19.

The CDR3 DNA is TGTGCCAGTAGTATTGCGGGGGGTTTGTATAATGAGCAGTTCTTC. It encodes CASSIAGGLYNEQFF. This chain uses TRBV19 with TRBJ2-1; TRBD2 aligns across 8 bases. Germline loops: CDR1 LNHDA, CDR2 SQIVND (reference sequence). V dropped 3 bases and J dropped 7; count of bases not matched to a gene: 8. The CDR3 is 15 residues long.